This T cell receptor beta chain came from a study of T cell clonality in common variable immunodeficiency. The repertoire was sequenced with immunoSEQ multiplex PCR; TCRdb's copy has only in-frame clones and lacks some. Listed for the sample are 50,000 to 60,000 clones, none seen a single time. The CDR3 is 15 residues long. With 6 bases clipped from V and 2 bases from J, the junction kept 5 bases outside the gene matches. Germline CDR1 and CDR2: SGHAT and FQNNGV. This clone was observed a handful of times. Read data end 3 residues before the CDR3 end; the end is taken from the germline J gene. This sequence was found in a person aged 18 to 70 in good health. The rearrangement uses TRBV11-2 and TRBJ2-1; the match to TRBD1 covers 9 bases. The material sequenced was peripheral blood mononuclear cells. Here the CDR3 reads CASRSDRGAYNEQFF. CDR3 bases read: TGTGCCAGCAGGTCGGACAGGGGTGCCTACAATGAG.